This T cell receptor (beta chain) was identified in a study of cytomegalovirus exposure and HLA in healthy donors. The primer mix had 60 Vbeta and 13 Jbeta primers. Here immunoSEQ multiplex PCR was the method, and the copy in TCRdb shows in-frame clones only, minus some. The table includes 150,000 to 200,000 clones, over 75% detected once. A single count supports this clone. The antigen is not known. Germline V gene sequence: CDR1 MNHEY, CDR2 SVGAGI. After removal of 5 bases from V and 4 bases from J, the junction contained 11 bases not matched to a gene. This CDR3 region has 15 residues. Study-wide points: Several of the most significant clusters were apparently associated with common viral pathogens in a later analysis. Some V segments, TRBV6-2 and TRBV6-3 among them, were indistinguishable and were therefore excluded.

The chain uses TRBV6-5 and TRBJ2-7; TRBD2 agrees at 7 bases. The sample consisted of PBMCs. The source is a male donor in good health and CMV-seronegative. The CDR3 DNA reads TGTGCCAGCAGTGCCTCACGTGGGGGGGGGTACGAGCAGTACTTC. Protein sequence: CASSASRGGGYEQYF.